This TCR beta chain was obtained from a study of response to subunit inactivated influenza vaccine. Regarding the study as a whole: That few new T cells are recruited by each seasonal influenza vaccination was the authors' suggestion.

TCRdb processed the RT-PCR reads anew with MiXCR; each CDR3 protein has one entry. Of hundreds of thousands of distinct CDR3 sequences in the sample, less than 15% were seen once. This clonotype was recorded a few times. Its antigen is currently unknown. The CDR3 has 14 residues. The germline V gene encodes CDR1 SGHVS and CDR2 FNYEAQ. The germline V and J ends were trimmed by 5 bases and 4 bases, with 14 bases remaining between them. This material consisted of PBMCs from blood, taken 14 days before vaccination. This chain connects TRBV7-6 to TRBJ2-5; TRBD1 might be the D (5 bases). The clonotype comes from a man aged 45-65 years who received an inactivated influenza vaccine. CDR3 sequence: CASSAFLRGETQYF. The CDR3 region has the DNA TGTGCCAGCAGCGCCTTCTTAAGGGGAGAGACCCAGTACTTC.